This T cell receptor (beta chain) appears in the sequencing data of a study of sequential checkpoint blockade in melanoma. Turning to the study itself: Arm A got nivolumab then ipilimumab; arm B the reverse, 1:1. Each arm's sequence ended with maintenance nivolumab.

Clones were sequenced by immunoSEQ multiplex PCR, and TCRdb holds only the in-frame ones, with some missing. Of roughly 13,000 clones listed, approximately 63% are singletons. Treatment indicated: randomized to nivolumab then ipilimumab (arm A) or the reverse (arm B). None of the patients previously received DNA-damaging chemotherapy. From thawed PBMCs, live CD3+CD8+ cells negative for CD19 and CD56 were sorted. V dropped 6 bases and J dropped 5; count of bases not matched to a gene: 5. The CDR3 is 13 amino acids. Germline-derived CDR1 and CDR2 are SQVTM and ANQGSEA. This material consisted of CD8+ T cells sorted from blood (inferred from file names), taken from a patient given nivolumab and ipilimumab in sequence. This chain joins TRBV29-1 and TRBJ1-1; 11 bases fit TRBD1. The TCR comes from a human donor with melanoma. CDR3 DNA sequence: TGCAGCGTAGGACAGGGGGCTGCTACTGAAGCTTTCTTT. Its protein product is CSVGQGAATEAFF.